These T cell receptor beta chains were read from a single sample in a study of T cell responses to AZD1222 COVID-19 vaccine. Data came from immunoSEQ multiplex PCR; TCRdb stores just in-frame clones and leaves some out. The repertoire holds about 140,000 clones, with over 75% as singletons. Source: peripheral blood, taken on day 0 of AZD1222 vaccination. Receptor source: an adult in good health. Both conserved end residues are part of each CDR3. A D gene is named only where the DNA matches it firmly. Only some rows state a clone size, as once, few, many or a class for expanded clones.

size,J,D,V,DNA,CDR3
once,TRBJ2-1,TRBD2,TRBV9,TGTGCCAGCAGCCGTCTTAGCGGGAGCGGGGGGAATGAGCAGTTCTTC,CASSRLSGSGGNEQFF
.,TRBJ1-4,.,TRBV6-5,TGTGCCAGCAGGAAACTAGTTGTAACTAATGAAAAACTGTTTTTT,CASRKLVVTNEKLFF
.,TRBJ1-4,TRBD1,TRBV30,TGTGCCTGGAGTGTCGGGACAGGGGATGAAAAACTGTTTTTT,CAWSVGTGDEKLFF
.,TRBJ1-2,.,TRBV29-1,TGCAGCGTTGGCCCCAGGCTTTCCTATGGCTACACCTTC,CSVGPRLSYGYTF
.,TRBJ1-1,.,TRBV7-9,TGTGCCAGCAGCTCGGACACTGAAGCTTTCTTT,CASSSDTEAFF
.,TRBJ2-5,.,TRBV30,TGTGCTTTTCTCAACAGGGACCTTCAAGAGACCCAGTACTTC,CAFLNRDLQETQYF
.,TRBJ1-4,.,TRBV3-1/TRBV3-2,TGTGCCAGCAGCCTCCGGACCGAGGGGGAAAAACTGTTTTTT,CASSLRTEGEKLFF
.,TRBJ1-2,.,TRBV27,TGTGCCAGCAGTTTAGGGCAGGGCAACTATGGCTACACCTTC,CASSLGQGNYGYTF
.,TRBJ1-5,.,TRBV6-5,TGTGCCAGCCGAAGACAGGCGGGTCAGCCCCAGCATTTT,CASRRQAGQPQHF
.,TRBJ2-1,.,TRBV5-1,TGCGCCAGCAGCTTGGAGGCGAGCTCCTACAATGAGCAGTTCTTC,CASSLEASSYNEQFF
.,TRBJ2-2,TRBD1,TRBV6-1,TGTGCCAGCAGTGGCCGCAAGGGGGCCAACACCGGGGAGCTGTTTTTT,CASSGRKGANTGELFF
.,TRBJ1-2,.,TRBV6-5,TGTGCCAGCAGCCACGGGGGTGGCTACACCTTC,CASSHGGGYTF
.,TRBJ1-5,TRBD1,TRBV4-2,TGTGCCAGCAGCGCCCGACAGGGAAGCAATCAGCCCCAGCATTTT,CASSARQGSNQPQHF
.,TRBJ1-2,.,TRBV18,TGTGCCAGCTCACCATCTGGACGGCGGACTGGGGGCTACACCTTC,CASSPSGRRTGGYTF
.,TRBJ2-3,TRBD2,TRBV24-1,TGTGCCACCATGGCGGGGGGCAACACAGATACGCAGTATTTT,CATMAGGNTDTQYF
.,TRBJ2-7,.,TRBV4-2,TGTGCCAGCAGCCTGCGGGGTGAGTACGAGCAGTACTTC,CASSLRGEYEQYF
.,TRBJ2-1,.,TRBV12-3/TRBV12-4,TGTGCCAGCAGTTTGGGGGTGAATGAGCAGTTCTTC,CASSLGVNEQFF
.,TRBJ1-6,.,TRBV18,TGTGCCAGCTCACCGTCGGGGAATTCACCCCTCCACTTT,CASSPSGNSPLHF
.,TRBJ2-2,.,TRBV24-1,TGTGCCACCAGTCCTATAACGAACACCGGGGAGCTGTTTTTT,CATSPITNTGELFF
.,TRBJ2-1,TRBD1,TRBV18,TGTGCCAGCTCACCTGGACAGGGCTTAGAGAATGAGCAGTTCTTC,CASSPGQGLENEQFF
once,TRBJ2-5,TRBD1,TRBV7-8,TGTGCCAGCAGCCACAGGACAGGCCAAGAGACCCAGTACTTC,CASSHRTGQETQYF